This T cell receptor beta chain is drawn from a study of cytomegalovirus exposure and HLA in healthy donors. V gave up 7 bases and J gave up 9 bases, with 16 bases separating them. This CDR3 contains 13 residues. From germline, CDR1 is MNHEY and CDR2 SVGAGI. Primers: 60 Vbeta forward and 13 Jbeta reverse. Method: immunoSEQ multiplex PCR; TCRdb's copy keeps in-frame clones and lacks some. The data contain 150,000 to 200,000 clones, approximately 81% of them singletons. The chain recombines TRBV6-5 with TRBJ2-1; a possible D gene is TRBD2 (7 bases). This clonotype was sampled from a man in his fifties in good health and CMV-seropositive. The sequenced sample consisted of PBMCs. The CDR3 region is CASIPGGGGEQFF. The CDR3 DNA reads TGTGCCAGCATCCCGGGGGGCGGGGGTGAGCAGTTCTTC.